This TCR beta chain was identified in a study of cytomegalovirus exposure and HLA in healthy donors. Study-wide results and caveats: Upon later analysis, TCR association rates were observed to vary by HLA locus, being highest for DRB1 and lowest for HLA-C. Several of the most significant clusters appeared linked to common viral pathogens, based on a later analysis. Researchers reportedly found TCR beta sequences accurately predicted most subjects' HLA-A and HLA-B alleles.

Germline V gene lookup returns CDR1 SEHNR and CDR2 FQNEAQ (reference sequence). The CDR3 runs 13 residues. V shed 5 bases and J shed 3 bases, with 11 bases lying between them. The PCR contained 60 Vbeta and 13 Jbeta primers. Assay used: immunoSEQ multiplex PCR; TCRdb lists only in-frame clones, some missing. The table lists about 150,000 clones, approximately 68% of them singletons. About this clone: Its antigen remains unidentified.

The sequencing sample was made of PBMCs. The chain uses TRBV7-9 and TRBJ2-7, with a possible D match to TRBD2 (6 bases). The origin of this receptor is a man aged 40-49 years in good health and CMV-seronegative. The CDR3 DNA reads as TGTGCCAGCAGCCCAGCGGGCGACTACGAGCAGTACTTC. It specifies CASSPAGDYEQYF.